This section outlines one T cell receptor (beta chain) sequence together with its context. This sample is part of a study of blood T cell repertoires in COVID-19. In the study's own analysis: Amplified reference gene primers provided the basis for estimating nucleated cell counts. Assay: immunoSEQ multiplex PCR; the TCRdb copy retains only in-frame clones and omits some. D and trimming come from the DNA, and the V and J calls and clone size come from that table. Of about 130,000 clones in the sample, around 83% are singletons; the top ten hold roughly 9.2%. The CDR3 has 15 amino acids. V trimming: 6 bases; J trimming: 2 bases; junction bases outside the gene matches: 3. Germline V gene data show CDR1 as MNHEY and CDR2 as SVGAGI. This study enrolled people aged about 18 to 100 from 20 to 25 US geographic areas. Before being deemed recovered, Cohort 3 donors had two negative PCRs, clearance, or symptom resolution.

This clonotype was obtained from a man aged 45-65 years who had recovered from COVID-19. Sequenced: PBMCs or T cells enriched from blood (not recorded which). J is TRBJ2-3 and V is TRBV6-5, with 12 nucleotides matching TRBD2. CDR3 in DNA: TGTGCCAGCAGGACTAGCGGGGGCAACACAGATACGCAGTATTTT. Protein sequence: CASRTSGGNTDTQYF.